This is a list of T cell receptor beta chains from one sample in a study of OX40 agonist ivuxolimab in advanced cancers. Measured with immunoSEQ multiplex PCR; TCRdb has only the in-frame clones, and not every one. The table records about 100,000 clones, approximately 90% of them present only once. The sequences come from CD4+ or CD8+ T cells sorted from blood, collected in a trial of the OX40 agonist ivuxolimab. All receptors derive from an adult with an advanced solid tumor such as melanoma, head and neck, liver or kidney cancer. Both conserved end residues are part of each CDR3. Part of the rows lack a size; the others show once, few, many or a class for expanded clones.

J gene: TRBJ1-3; V gene: TRBV19; clone size: .; CDR3 protein: CASTPTGAHSGNTIYF
J gene: TRBJ2-3; V gene: TRBV25-1; clone size: .; CDR3 protein: CASSVGGPTDTQYF
J gene: TRBJ2-2; V gene: TRBV6-1; clone size: .; CDR3 protein: CASSKGTSRSGELFF
J gene: TRBJ1-5; V gene: TRBV6-5; clone size: .; CDR3 protein: CASSYRAGGHQPQHF
J gene: TRBJ2-7; V gene: TRBV6-5; clone size: .; CDR3 protein: CASSDGTGDYEQYF
J gene: TRBJ2-5; V gene: TRBV6-6; clone size: .; CDR3 protein: CASSSGRVQETQYF
J gene: TRBJ2-3; V gene: TRBV9; clone size: .; CDR3 protein: CASSPAAGGRDTQYF
J gene: TRBJ2-1; V gene: TRBV29-1; clone size: .; CDR3 protein: CSAGQLRVHEQFF
J gene: TRBJ2-7; V gene: TRBV18; clone size: few; CDR3 protein: CASSQTPGQGGYEQYF
J gene: TRBJ1-1; V gene: TRBV6-1; clone size: .; CDR3 protein: CASSEPGQMNTEAFF
J gene: TRBJ2-5; V gene: TRBV2; clone size: .; CDR3 protein: CASSEGLTGIETQYF
J gene: TRBJ1-4; V gene: TRBV18; clone size: .; CDR3 protein: CASSQQFSATNEKLFF
J gene: TRBJ1-5; V gene: TRBV30; clone size: .; CDR3 protein: CAWSAAQGAYPPQHF
J gene: TRBJ2-5; V gene: TRBV5-1; clone size: once; CDR3 protein: CASSPSSGGWETQYF
J gene: TRBJ2-7; V gene: TRBV7-9; clone size: .; CDR3 protein: CASSLISGRAYEQYF
J gene: TRBJ2-1; V gene: TRBV18; clone size: .; CDR3 protein: CASSPTSGSSYNEQFF
J gene: TRBJ1-6; V gene: TRBV5-1; clone size: .; CDR3 protein: CASSLGGRDSPLHF
J gene: TRBJ2-5; V gene: TRBV9; clone size: .; CDR3 protein: CASSVDPVGGAHETQYF
J gene: TRBJ1-1; V gene: TRBV30; clone size: once; CDR3 protein: CAWSVSTEAFF
J gene: TRBJ2-2; V gene: TRBV30; clone size: .; CDR3 protein: CAWSTLFTGELFF
J gene: TRBJ1-2; V gene: TRBV6-1; clone size: .; CDR3 protein: CASSVITGGEGYTF
J gene: TRBJ1-2; V gene: TRBV5-6; clone size: .; CDR3 protein: CASSLRDGRYGYTF
J gene: TRBJ1-2; V gene: TRBV27; clone size: .; CDR3 protein: CASRKWAGDYGYTF
J gene: TRBJ1-6; V gene: TRBV27; clone size: once; CDR3 protein: CASSLGQGFNSPLHF
J gene: TRBJ2-7; V gene: TRBV21-1; clone size: .; CDR3 protein: CASSKKREGPTYEQYF
J gene: TRBJ2-2; V gene: TRBV7-2; clone size: .; CDR3 protein: CASSLQINTGELFF
J gene: TRBJ1-1; V gene: TRBV20-1; clone size: .; CDR3 protein: CSARLTEAFF
J gene: TRBJ1-6; V gene: TRBV25-1; clone size: once; CDR3 protein: CASSEVGVNSPLHF
J gene: TRBJ2-1; V gene: TRBV2; clone size: .; CDR3 protein: CASNPGTGFNEQFF
J gene: TRBJ2-1; V gene: TRBV20-1; clone size: .; CDR3 protein: CSAATRNEQFF
J gene: TRBJ2-5; V gene: TRBV14; clone size: .; CDR3 protein: CASSPFRGHSQETQYF
J gene: TRBJ1-1; V gene: TRBV2; clone size: .; CDR3 protein: CASSQDRGTEAFF
J gene: TRBJ2-3; V gene: TRBV10-3; clone size: .; CDR3 protein: CATQGGPSRDTDTQYF
J gene: TRBJ1-2; V gene: TRBV7-9; clone size: once; CDR3 protein: CASSRPSNYGYTF
J gene: TRBJ1-1; V gene: TRBV10-3; clone size: .; CDR3 protein: CAITATGGADTEAFF
J gene: TRBJ2-1; V gene: TRBV5-4; clone size: .; CDR3 protein: CASSSKGANSYNEQFF
J gene: TRBJ2-1; V gene: TRBV25-1; clone size: .; CDR3 protein: CASSEWGLGSYNEQFF
J gene: TRBJ2-7; V gene: TRBV27; clone size: .; CDR3 protein: CASTARGQRNYEQYF
J gene: TRBJ2-1; V gene: TRBV27; clone size: once; CDR3 protein: CASSILAGGYNEQFF
J gene: TRBJ1-5; V gene: TRBV7-9; clone size: once; CDR3 protein: CASSAGRESNQPQHF
J gene: TRBJ1-5; V gene: TRBV19; clone size: .; CDR3 protein: CASSTGGNQPQHF
J gene: TRBJ2-5; V gene: TRBV6-5; clone size: .; CDR3 protein: CASSFGAGETQYF
J gene: TRBJ2-2; V gene: TRBV9; clone size: .; CDR3 protein: CASSVGGSGNTPGELFF
J gene: TRBJ2-1; V gene: TRBV9; clone size: .; CDR3 protein: CASSGGQARSRLFF
J gene: TRBJ2-1; V gene: TRBV18; clone size: .; CDR3 protein: CASSGGALYNEQFF
J gene: TRBJ1-5; V gene: TRBV28; clone size: .; CDR3 protein: CASSLLQGNQPQHF
J gene: TRBJ1-3; V gene: TRBV7-2; clone size: .; CDR3 protein: CASSLQQGGNSGNTIYF
J gene: TRBJ1-2; V gene: TRBV10-1; clone size: few; CDR3 protein: CASSQDRTYGYTF
J gene: TRBJ2-1; V gene: TRBV25-1; clone size: .; CDR3 protein: CASSGPTGMGEQFF
J gene: TRBJ2-7; V gene: TRBV27; clone size: .; CDR3 protein: CASSGTHRYEQYF
J gene: TRBJ1-5; V gene: TRBV28; clone size: once; CDR3 protein: CASIGGGHQPQHF
J gene: TRBJ2-2; V gene: TRBV6-6; clone size: .; CDR3 protein: CASIGGRVSIGELFF
J gene: TRBJ1-2; V gene: TRBV5-4; clone size: .; CDR3 protein: CASSSPQGAGGYTF
J gene: TRBJ1-3; V gene: TRBV14; clone size: .; CDR3 protein: CASSPTSSGNTIYF
J gene: TRBJ2-6; V gene: TRBV5-1; clone size: .; CDR3 protein: CASRQVVSGANVLTF
J gene: TRBJ2-7; V gene: TRBV29-1; clone size: .; CDR3 protein: CSVGHPLGEQYF
J gene: TRBJ1-3; V gene: TRBV19; clone size: .; CDR3 protein: CASNVRRGSGNTIYF
J gene: TRBJ1-2; V gene: TRBV7-9; clone size: .; CDR3 protein: CASSSGPPFTYGYTF
J gene: TRBJ2-1; V gene: TRBV9; clone size: .; CDR3 protein: CASSVEGASEPYNEQFF
J gene: TRBJ2-2; V gene: TRBV5-4; clone size: .; CDR3 protein: CASSLVGVNTGELFF